The clone carrying this T cell receptor beta chain was observed once. As yet, its antigen is unknown. This sample stems from a study of shared clonotypes between healthy human individuals. Study results and limitations: An effect of sequencing depth on clonotype sharing among donors was expected.

Donors included only healthy HIV-negative adults lacking recent acute infections or vaccinations. Only Caucasian adults living in Nashville, Tennessee served as donors. Under the authors' procedure: Filtering differed, since immunoSEQ gave only junction sequences and no quality scores. The repertoire was sequenced with immunoSEQ multiplex PCR; TCRdb's copy has only in-frame clones and lacks some. That table supplies the V and J calls and clone size; D and trimming were determined from the DNA. Among about 730,000 clones, roughly 72% were seen once, and the ten largest hold more than 1.5%. The sequence was obtained from a woman in her twenties or thirties in good health. Sequencing used memory CD4+ T cells sorted from blood. Subset in this sample: CD45RA-negative fraction.

CDR3 residues: CASSLYDRGPIGYTF. Here the CDR3 DNA reads TGTGCCAGCAGTTTATACGACAGGGGGCCGATTGGCTACACCTTC. The chain is built from TRBV27 and TRBJ1-2; TRBD1 matches at 10 bases. Germline V gives CDR1 MNHEY, CDR2 SMNVEV (reference sequence). The CDR3 has 15 amino acids. Trimming took 1 base from V and 7 from J; bases not matched to a gene: 6.